This T cell receptor beta chain was identified during a study of identical twins. Study outcomes and limitations: Those out-of-frame alpha sequences shared by twins showed an excess of low generation probability.

TCRdb recomputed calls from the 5' RACE reads with MiXCR, one row per CDR3 protein. The profile shows some 1,700,000 distinct CDR3 sequences, less than 40% of them singletons. This clonotype was detected a few times. Its target is unknown. CDR1 and CDR2 (germline): SNHLY, FYNNEI. The length of the CDR3 is 13 residues. Unmatched junction bases numbered 3, after V lost 6 bases and J lost 6 bases. This receptor was identified in a newborn girl in good health. What was sequenced was cord blood. The chain recombines TRBV2 with TRBJ2-1; TRBD1 matches at 9 bases. Here the CDR3 reads CASRGTGTNEQFF. CDR3 coding DNA: TGTGCCAGCAGGGGGACAGGGACCAATGAGCAGTTCTTC. Using reference TRBV2 and TRBJ2-1 for the parts outside the CDR3, the full variable domain is EPEVTQTPSHQVTQMGQEVILRCVPISNHLYFYWYRQILGQKVEFLVSFYNNEISEKSEIFDDQFSVERPDGSNFTLKIRSTKLEDSAMYFCASRGTGTNEQFFGPGTRLTVL.